Sequencing of this T cell receptor (beta chain) was carried out in a study of T-cell reconstitution after alpha-beta-depleted transplantation in children. Comment on this clonotype: Its antigen remains unidentified.

Unique molecular identifiers were incorporated into the prepared TCRbeta library. TCRdb fed the PCR reads into MiXCR, producing one record per CDR3 protein. The sample yields roughly 400,000 distinct CDR3 sequences, around 46% seen once. Study-level findings and limits: Recipient T cells and thymic progenitors that survived were the source of the high TCRbeta diversity seen at day 60 in some patients. Reported findings indicate that, about two months after transplant, alpha-beta T cells came from several hundred expanded clones, which were derived from non-depleted graft cells.

J lost 8 bases, V lost 7 bases, and 5 bases had no gene match. This CDR3 spans 12 amino acids. The germline CDR1 and CDR2 sequences are DFQATT and SNEGSKA (reference sequence). The material sequenced was PBMCs, taken before TCRalphabeta/CD19-depleted stem cell transplant. The chain links TRBV20-1 to TRBJ2-1, with TRBD2 matching over 10 bases. The sequence was collected from a girl aged 2 to 9 with aplastic anemia, due to receive a stem cell transplant. The CDR3 protein is CSVPSGGYEQFF. The CDR3 DNA reads TGCAGTGTGCCTAGCGGGGGCTATGAGCAGTTCTTC.